The clone carrying this T cell receptor (beta chain) showed up just a few times. Antigen specificity is unknown. This sample was taken from a study of spatial heterogeneity in lung cancer. Study background: Where available, sequencing covered follow-up PBMC samples, taken at a median of approximately 2 years after resection. A unique TCR and UMI combination showed up more than ten times in raw reads, on average.

Study observations and caveats: Blood showed ubiquitous tumor TCRs more often at resection than at routine follow-up.

Individually, TCR cDNA molecules were each labelled with a unique molecular identifier. Using its own MiXCR run on the 5' RACE reads, TCRdb lists one record per CDR3 protein. Of under 150,000 distinct CDR3 sequences in the sample, over 9% are singletons; the top ten hold around a sixth. Time point defined: blood at routine non-recurrence follow-up after resection. Unsorted whole RNA of tumor, nontumor lung or frozen PBMC was sequenced. The sample was PBMCs, taken at follow-up. This receptor was taken from a male donor with early-stage non-small cell lung cancer.

CDR3 region: CASSQQLRGAGANVLTF. The CDR3 bases are TGTGCCAGCAGCCAACAACTCAGGGGTGCTGGGGCCAACGTCCTGACTTTC. The chain recombines TRBV4-2 with TRBJ2-6, with D maybe TRBD1 (6 bases). The V end lost 2 bases, the J end lost 2 bases, and 13 bases lay between the germline ends. This CDR3 has 17 residues. CDR1 and CDR2 (germline): LGHNA, YNFKEQ.